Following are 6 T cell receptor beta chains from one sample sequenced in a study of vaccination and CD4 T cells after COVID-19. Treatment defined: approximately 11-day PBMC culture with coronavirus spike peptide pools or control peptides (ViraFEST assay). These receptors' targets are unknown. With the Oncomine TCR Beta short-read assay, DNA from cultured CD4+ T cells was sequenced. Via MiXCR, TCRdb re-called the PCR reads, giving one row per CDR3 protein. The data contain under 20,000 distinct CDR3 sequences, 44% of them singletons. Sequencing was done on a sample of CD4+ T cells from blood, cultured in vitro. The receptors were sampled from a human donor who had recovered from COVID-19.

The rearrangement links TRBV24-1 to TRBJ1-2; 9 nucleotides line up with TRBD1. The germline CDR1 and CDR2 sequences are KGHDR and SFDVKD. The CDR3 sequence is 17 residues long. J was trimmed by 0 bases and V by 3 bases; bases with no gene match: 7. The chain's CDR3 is CATSDAGTGPSNYGYTF. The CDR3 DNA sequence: TGTGCCACCAGTGATGCGGGGACAGGGCCATCTAACTATGGCTACACCTTC.

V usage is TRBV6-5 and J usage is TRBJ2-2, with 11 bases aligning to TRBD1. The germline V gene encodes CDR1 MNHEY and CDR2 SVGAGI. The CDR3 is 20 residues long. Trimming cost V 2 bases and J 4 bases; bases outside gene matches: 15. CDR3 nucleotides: TGTGCCAGCAGTTACCACTCGTTCAGCTCCGGGACAGGGGGCACCGGGGAGCTGTTTTTT. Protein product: CASSYHSFSSGTGGTGELFF.

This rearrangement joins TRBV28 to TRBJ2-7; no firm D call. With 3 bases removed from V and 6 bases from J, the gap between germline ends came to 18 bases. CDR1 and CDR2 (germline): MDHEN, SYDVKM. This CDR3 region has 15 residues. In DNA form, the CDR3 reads TGTGCCAGCAGTTTTACCGTGAAACGAATACCCGAGCAGTACTTC. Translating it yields CASSFTVKRIPEQYF.

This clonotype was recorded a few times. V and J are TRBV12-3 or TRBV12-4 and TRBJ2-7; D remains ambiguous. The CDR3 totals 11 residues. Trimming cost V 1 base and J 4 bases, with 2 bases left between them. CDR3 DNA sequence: TGTGCCAGCAGTTTAGGGTACGAGCAGTACTTC. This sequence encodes CASSLGYEQYF.

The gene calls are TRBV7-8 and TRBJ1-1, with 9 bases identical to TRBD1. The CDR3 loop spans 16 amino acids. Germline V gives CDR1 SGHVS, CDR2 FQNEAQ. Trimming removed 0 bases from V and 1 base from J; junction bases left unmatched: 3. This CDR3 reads CASSLAMGQGNTEAFF. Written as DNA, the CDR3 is TGTGCCAGCAGCTTAGCGATGGGACAGGGGAACACTGAAGCTTTCTTT.

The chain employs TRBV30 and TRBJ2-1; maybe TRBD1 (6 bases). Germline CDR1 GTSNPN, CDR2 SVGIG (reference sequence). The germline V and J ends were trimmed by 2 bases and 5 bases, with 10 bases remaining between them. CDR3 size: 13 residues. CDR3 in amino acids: CAWSNNRDNEQFF. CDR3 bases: TGTGCCTGGAGTAATAACAGGGACAATGAGCAGTTCTTC.